Sequencing of this T cell receptor beta chain was carried out in a study of beta chain features in type 1 diabetes. Study-wide context: The patients were much like the healthy donors in age, gender and cell yields. Over all samples combined, 107,917,701 sorted cells were examined.

TCRB transcripts that were expressed got sequenced, as all of the isolated RNA had been reverse transcribed. Samples of naive, central memory and regulatory T cells yielded a mean of about 3.8 million reads. The repertoire was sequenced with immunoSEQ multiplex PCR; TCRdb's copy has only in-frame clones and lacks some. The table has 41,000 or so clones, approximately 61% seen once. Study-wide points: A moderate, significant TCRB CDR3 shortening appeared in type 1 diabetes across four CD4+ subsets.

This clone is a singleton in its sample. Its target is unknown. The CDR3 length is 13 residues. The germline V gene has CDR1 SQVTM and CDR2 ANQGSEA. The V end lost 6 bases, the J end lost 6 bases, and 15 bases lay between the germline ends. The chain couples TRBV29-1 to TRBJ1-5, with D hard to call. The sequence was obtained from a man aged 25 to 40 with type 1 diabetes. Some clones in this sample may be carry-over from other donors' samples. Specimen: Tregs from blood. The CDR3 reads CSVSNGESQPQHF. CDR3 nucleotide sequence: TGCAGCGTCTCAAACGGGGAAAGTCAGCCCCAGCATTTT.